The source of this T cell receptor beta chain is a study of CD8 T cells in ankylosing spondylitis. Study outcomes and limitations: Among TCR beta sequences, a motif of roughly 8 highly homologous variants appeared characteristic of ankylosing spondylitis blood.

For TCR beta, libraries came from quantitative 5'-RACE with molecular barcodes. TCRdb analysed the 5' RACE reads with MiXCR anew, one entry per CDR3 protein. The table has 210,000 or so distinct CDR3 sequences, less than 9.5% seen once; the top ten hold roughly 5%. This clonotype was recorded at least ten times. Its antigen is unknown. CDR1 is LGHNA and CDR2 is YNFKEQ in the germline V gene. Trimming at V came to 3 bases and at J to 3 bases, leaving 14 bases not matched to a gene. The CDR3 covers 17 residues. The clonotype comes from a female donor with ankylosing spondylitis or in good health (not recorded which). Sequencing was carried out using blood, either unsorted or a sorted T cell fraction (not recorded which). This chain uses TRBV4-2 with TRBJ2-7; 7 nucleotides agree with TRBD1. CDR3 nucleotide sequence: TGTGCCAGCAGCCAGCTTCCGGGACAGAGTCTAGGCTACGAGCAGTACTTC. Its translation is CASSQLPGQSLGYEQYF.